The subject of this entry is one T cell receptor (beta chain). Assay used: immunoSEQ multiplex PCR; TCRdb lists only in-frame clones, some missing. The sample contains some 200,000 clones, roughly nine tenths of which appear only once. This record belongs to a study of T cell responses to AZD1222 COVID-19 vaccine. The germline V gene encodes CDR1 KGHSH and CDR2 LQKENI. There are 17 residues in the CDR3. V was shortened by 3 bases and J by 6 bases, with 24 bases between the two germline ends. This receptor was identified in an adult who received the AZD1222 COVID-19 vaccine. The starting material was peripheral blood, obtained 28 days after the second AZD1222 dose. The rearrangement links TRBV18 to TRBJ2-7; a weak D match, TRBD2 (7 bases). The CDR3 DNA reads as TGTGCCAGCTCACCCCCCAATCGGGGGGCGCGGTACAGCGAGCAGTACTTC. This sequence encodes CASSPPNRGARYSEQYF. Together with reference TRBV18 and TRBJ2-7, the CDR3 gives the full variable domain: NAGVMQNPRHLVRRRGQEARLRCSPMKGHSHVYWYRQLPEEGLKFMVYLQKENIIDESGMPKERFSAEFPKEGPSILRIQQVVRGDSAAYFCASSPPNRGARYSEQYFGPGTRLTVT.